This passage covers 9 T cell receptor beta chains from one sample sequenced in a study. TCRdb analysed the 5' RACE reads with MiXCR anew, one entry per CDR3 protein. The sample lists roughly 20,000 distinct CDR3 sequences, less than 40% seen once, with 2.2% in the top ten. Sequenced material: tumor-infiltrating naive CD4+ T cells sorted from the breast tumor. The subset here: naive CD4+ T cells, CD4+CD45RA+CD25-. Receptor source: a female donor with breast cancer.

About this clonotype itself: The missing conserved phenylalanine or tryptophan at the end of this CDR3 makes a read error likely. The chain has TRBV5-1 and TRBJ2-7; D not resolved. V lost 0 bases and J 3 bases, leaving 10 bases between the germline ends. CDR1 is SGHRS, CDR2 YFSETQ, per germline. The CDR3 covers 14 residues. CDR3 in DNA: TGCGCCAGCAGCTTGGAGGCAGGAGTCTACGAGCAGTACTCC. Translating gives CASSLEAGVYEQYS.

This clonotype turned up a few times. The J gene is TRBJ1-1, the V gene TRBV29-1; D might be TRBD1 (5 bases). With 3 bases removed from V and 7 bases from J, the gap between germline ends came to 12 bases. This CDR3 is 12 amino acids long. Germline CDR1 reads SQVTM; CDR2 reads ANQGSEA. In DNA, the CDR3 is TGCAGCGTTGATCGGGCAGGGCATGAAGCTTTCTTT. It is translated as CSVDRAGHEAFF.

The rearrangement uses TRBV4-2 and TRBJ1-4; D perhaps matches TRBD1 (5 bases). The V and J ends lost 4 bases and 8 bases respectively, with 8 bases between them. CDR3 length equals 12 residues. Germline lookup yields CDR1 LGHNA and CDR2 YNFKEQ. CDR3 residues: CASSRAGEKLFF. DNA for the CDR3: TGTGCCAGCAGCCGAGCAGGGGAAAAACTGTTTTTT.

This clonotype was detected many times. The chain recombines TRBV5-5 with TRBJ1-5, with TRBD1 matching over 10 bases. This CDR3 has 15 amino acids. The germline V gene encodes CDR1 SGHKS and CDR2 YYEKEE (reference sequence). The J segment lost 7 bases and the V segment lost 2 bases, leaving 6 bases of the junction unmatched. The CDR3 DNA sequence: TGTGCCAGCAGCTTTTCATCGGGACAGGGGCAGCCCCAGCATTTT. Amino acid sequence: CASSFSSGQGQPQHF.

This clonotype has a count of ten or more. This chain uses TRBV12-3 or TRBV12-4 with TRBJ2-3; 8 bases match TRBD2. This CDR3 is built from 15 residues. J gave up 5 bases and V 4 bases, and 8 bases lay outside the gene matches. The CDR3 sequence: CASSSLTSGIDTQYF. CDR3 coding DNA: TGTGCCAGCAGTTCCCTAACTAGCGGTATAGATACGCAGTATTTT.

J is TRBJ1-4 and V is TRBV7-2; 7 positions match TRBD1. Germline V CDR1 and CDR2: SGHTA, FQGNSA. Trimming removed 3 bases from V and 7 bases from J; junction bases left unmatched: 11. This CDR3 comprises 16 residues. The CDR3 sequence is CASSLGQNRFSEKLFF. CDR3 sequence (DNA): TGTGCCAGCAGCTTGGGACAGAATAGATTTAGTGAAAAACTGTTTTTT. The whole variable domain, remainder taken from reference TRBV7-2 and TRBJ1-4, is GAGVSQSPSNKVTEKGKDVELRCDPISGHTALYWYRQSLGQGLEFLIYFQGNSAPDKSGLPSDRFSAERTGGSVSTLTIQRTQQEDSAVYLCASSLGQNRFSEKLFFGSGTQLSVL.

This clonotype ranks as medium-sized. The chain links TRBV10-2 to TRBJ1-3; the D is unclear. Germline V gene sequence: CDR1 WSHSY, CDR2 SAAADI. This CDR3 is 13 amino acids long. V was cut by 4 bases and J by 3 bases, with 7 bases left in between. The CDR3 here is CASSGFNGNTIYF. In DNA form, the CDR3 reads TGCGCCAGCAGTGGGTTTAATGGAAACACCATATATTTT.

This clonotype has ten or more counts. The V gene is TRBV20-1, the J gene TRBJ1-1; D ambiguous. CDR1 is DFQATT and CDR2 is SNEGSKA in the germline V gene (reference sequence). The V end lost 2 bases, the J end lost 1 base, and 8 bases lay between the germline ends. The CDR3 has 13 residues. Here the CDR3 DNA reads TGCAGTGCTAGAAGGGCTGCGAACACTGAAGCTTTCTTT. Translated: CSARRAANTEAFF.

The chain recombines TRBV7-6 with TRBJ1-1; D gene unclear. CDR1 and CDR2 from the germline V gene are SGHVS and FNYEAQ. The CDR3 length is 14 residues. The V end was cut by 6 bases, the J end by 1 base, with 12 bases between. CDR3 sequence (DNA): TGTGCCAGCAGGGCTAGCGGCCCGAACACTGAAGCTTTCTTT. Encoded protein: CASRASGPNTEAFF.